Below, 30 T cell receptor beta chains from the same sample are listed, as sequenced in a study of blood T cell repertoires in COVID-19. The protocol was immunoSEQ multiplex PCR, while the TCRdb copy is restricted to in-frame clones and leaves out a portion. Among a few hundred thousand clones, 87% were seen once, and the ten largest hold just under 9%. Sequencing was done on a sample of PBMCs or T cells enriched from blood (not recorded which). All receptors derive from a woman under 30 who had recovered from COVID-19.

The rearrangement joins TRBV28 to TRBJ1-5, with TRBD1 matching 10 bases. The junction had 8 bases not matched to a gene; V was cut back by 5 bases and J by 10 bases. This CDR3 has 14 residues. Germline CDR1 is MDHEN and CDR2 is SYDVKM. CDR3 region: CASSPGTGVLPQHF. CDR3 coding DNA: TGTGCCAGCAGTCCCGGGACAGGGGTTCTACCCCAGCATTTT. Based on the CDR3 plus reference TRBV28 and TRBJ1-5, the full variable domain is DVKVTQSSRYLVKRTGEKVFLECVQDMDHENMFWYRQDPGLGLRLIYFSYDVKMKEKGDIPEGYSVSREKKERFSLILESASTNQTSMYLCASSPGTGVLPQHFGDGTRLSIL.

The V call is TRBV19, the J call TRBJ1-5; D uncertain. Germline V gene data show CDR1 as LNHDA and CDR2 as SQIVND (reference sequence). The CDR3 extends over 13 amino acids. V was clipped by 7 bases and J by 5 bases, with 12 bases between them. CDR3 residues: CASMGGQYQPQHF. The CDR3 DNA follows: TGTGCCAGTATGGGAGGGCAGTATCAGCCCCAGCATTTT.

CDR3 coding DNA: TGTGCCAGCAGTTACACAGGGGTATCATACAATGAGCAGTTCTTC. It encodes CASSYTGVSYNEQFF. This chain joins TRBV6-5 and TRBJ2-1; the match to TRBD1 covers 7 bases. This CDR3 comprises 15 residues. Trimming took 2 bases from V and 4 from J; bases not matched to a gene: 5. The germline gives CDR1 MNHEY, CDR2 SVGAGI.

CDR3 residues: CASSLDGQGAGYGYTF. CDR3 nucleotide sequence: TGCGCCAGCAGCTTGGACGGACAGGGGGCCGGCTATGGCTACACCTTC. The chain combines TRBV5-1 with TRBJ1-2, with TRBD1 matching over 11 bases. The ends lost 0 bases at V and 4 bases at J; junction bases unmatched: 5. The germline V gene has CDR1 SGHRS and CDR2 YFSETQ. The CDR3 extends over 16 amino acids.

V usage is TRBV11-2 and J usage is TRBJ1-1; 8 nucleotides match TRBD1. This CDR3 comprises 17 residues. Germline V CDR1 and CDR2: SGHAT, FQNNGV. V shed 1 base, J shed 4 bases, and the junction held 11 bases outside the gene matches. This chain's CDR3 is CASSLGRQGRRGTEAFF. The CDR3 nucleotides are TGTGCCAGCAGCTTAGGGAGACAGGGGAGAAGAGGCACTGAAGCTTTCTTT.

This chain joins TRBV7-9 and TRBJ2-2; 7 bases are a match to TRBD1. Germline values: CDR1 SEHNR, CDR2 FQNEAQ (reference sequence). The CDR3 loop spans 16 amino acids. Trimming removed 4 bases from V and 2 bases from J; junction bases left unmatched: 7. The CDR3 region is CASSWTGQINTGELFF. The CDR3 nucleotides read TGTGCCAGCAGCTGGACAGGACAGATTAACACCGGGGAGCTGTTTTTT. Variable domain in full (rest from reference TRBV7-9 and TRBJ2-2): DTGVSQNPRHKITKRGQNVTFRCDPISEHNRLYWYRQTLGQGPEFLTYFQNEAQLEKSRLLSDRFSAERPKGSFSTLEIQRTEQGDSAMYLCASSWTGQINTGELFFGEGSRLTVL.

This chain connects TRBV10-3 to TRBJ2-2; a weak D match, TRBD1 (5 bases). CDR1 and CDR2 from the germline V gene are ENHRY and SYGVKD. CDR3 length: 16 residues. V gave up 4 bases and J gave up 3 bases, with 15 bases separating them. CDR3 bases: TGTGCCATCAGTGGCAGCAGGGTCGGGTACACCGGGGAGCTGTTTTTT. Translated: CAISGSRVGYTGELFF.

The chain employs TRBV25-1 and TRBJ1-2; no firm D call. Germline loops: CDR1 MGHDK, CDR2 SYGVNS. V lost 3 bases, J lost 0 bases, and 8 bases lay in between. The CDR3 runs 14 residues. CDR3 residues: CASSEPGTNYGYTF. The CDR3 DNA is TGTGCCAGCAGTGAGCCGGGGACTAACTATGGCTACACCTTC.

The chain has TRBV2 and TRBJ1-2; D is perhaps TRBD1 (5 bases). The V and J ends lost 2 bases and 2 bases respectively, with 6 bases between them. CDR1 SNHLY and CDR2 FYNNEI come from the germline V gene. The CDR3 length is 13 residues. The CDR3 DNA sequence: TGTGCCAGCAGTGAACAGGGAAACTATGGCTACACCTTC. Its protein product is CASSEQGNYGYTF.

J is TRBJ1-2 and V is TRBV27; D may be TRBD1 (6 bases). CDR3 length: 13 amino acids. The V end was cut by 2 bases, the J end by 2 bases, with 6 bases between. Per the germline V gene, CDR1 is MNHEY and CDR2 is SMNVEV (reference sequence). DNA of the CDR3: TGTGCCAGCAGTTTACAGGGGAACTATGGCTACACCTTC. This codes for CASSLQGNYGYTF.

This chain uses TRBV28 with TRBJ2-3; 10 nucleotides match TRBD2. This CDR3 comprises 14 residues. Germline V CDR1 and CDR2: MDHEN, SYDVKM. Trimming removed 4 bases from V and 4 bases from J; junction bases left unmatched: 2. CDR3 nucleotide sequence: TGTGCCAGCAGTTGGCTAGCGGGAGCAGATACGCAGTATTTT. This codes for CASSWLAGADTQYF.

The gene calls are TRBV19 and TRBJ2-7; D is unresolved. The V end lost 0 bases, the J end lost 2 bases, and 8 bases lay between the germline ends. The CDR3 spans 14 residues. Looked up from germline, CDR1 is LNHDA and CDR2 is SQIVND (reference sequence). CDR3 in DNA: TGTGCCAGTAGTATAGAGGGCCAAACCTACGAGCAGTACTTC. Protein product: CASSIEGQTYEQYF. Full variable domain (rest looked up from reference TRBV19 and TRBJ2-7): DGGITQSPKYLFRKEGQNVTLSCEQNLNHDAMYWYRQDPGQGLRLIYYSQIVNDFQKGDIAEGYSVSREKKESFPLTVTSAQKNPTAFYLCASSIEGQTYEQYFGPGTRLTVT.

This clone was detected once. The genes are TRBV4-1 and TRBJ1-3, with D tentatively TRBD1 (5 bases). Germline V gene lookup returns CDR1 MGHRA and CDR2 YSYEKL. This CDR3 comprises 16 residues. The germline V and J ends were trimmed by 0 bases and 4 bases, with 13 bases remaining between them. CDR3 in DNA: TGCGCCAGCAGCCAAGATTATGGGCAGGGAGGAAACACCATATATTTT. Translated, it gives CASSQDYGQGGNTIYF.

In regard to this clone: One end of the junction does not line up with germline, which may come from a read error. The V gene is TRBV6-5, the J gene TRBJ1-1; D not certain. There are 15 residues in the CDR3. CDR1 and CDR2 from the germline V gene are MNHEY and SVGAGI. The CDR3 DNA reads TGTGCCAGCAGTATCAGCGGGGATTTGAATACTGAAGCTTTCTTT. Its translation is CASSISGDLNTEAFF.

The rearrangement uses TRBV5-1 and TRBJ1-1, with 7 bases that match TRBD1. The CDR3 covers 16 residues. Trimming took 2 bases from V and 2 from J; bases not matched to a gene: 9. Looked up from germline, CDR1 is SGHRS and CDR2 is YFSETQ. The DNA of the CDR3 is TGCGCCAGCAGCTTTTTACAGGGGATGTACAACACTGAAGCTTTCTTT. Residues: CASSFLQGMYNTEAFF. Variable domain in full (rest from reference TRBV5-1 and TRBJ1-1): KAGVTQTPRYLIKTRGQQVTLSCSPISGHRSVSWYQQTPGQGLQFLFEYFSETQRNKGNFPGRFSGRQFSNSRSEMNVSTLELGDSALYLCASSFLQGMYNTEAFFGQGTRLTVV.

The rearrangement joins TRBV4-2 to TRBJ2-2; maybe TRBD1 (5 bases). Looked up from germline, CDR1 is LGHNA and CDR2 is YNFKEQ. The V gene lost 1 base and the J gene lost 2 bases, with 8 bases spanning the gap. The CDR3 is 15 amino acids. This CDR3 reads CASSQVQGNTGELFF. The CDR3 bases are TGTGCCAGCAGCCAAGTCCAGGGTAACACCGGGGAGCTGTTTTTT.

The chain is built from TRBV7-9 and TRBJ1-1, with TRBD1 as a possible D gene (5 bases). V lost 11 bases, J lost 2 bases, and 18 bases lay in between. Per germline, CDR1 SEHNR and CDR2 FQNEAQ (reference sequence). There are 14 residues in the CDR3. The CDR3 loop reads CASGSGPPNTEAFF. The CDR3 DNA reads TGTGCCTCTGGATCAGGGCCGCCAAACACTGAAGCTTTCTTT. Supplemented by reference TRBV7-9 and TRBJ1-1, the full variable domain reads DTGVSQNPRHKITKRGQNVTFRCDPISEHNRLYWYRQTLGQGPEFLTYFQNEAQLEKSRLLSDRFSAERPKGSFSTLEIQRTEQGDSAMYLCASGSGPPNTEAFFGQGTRLTVV.

The chain has TRBV7-9 and TRBJ1-1; TRBD1 is a possible D gene (5 bases). V was cut by 0 bases and J by 11 bases, with 10 bases left in between. The CDR3 loop spans 12 amino acids. Germline-derived CDR1 and CDR2 are SEHNR and FQNEAQ (reference sequence). The CDR3 nucleotides read TGTGCCAGCAGCTTAGCGCCGCCAGGGGCTTTCTTT. Translating it yields CASSLAPPGAFF.

The CDR3 reads CSVVQGGEKLFF. The CDR3 coding sequence is TGCAGCGTTGTGCAGGGCGGTGAAAAACTGTTTTTT. The rearrangement uses TRBV29-1 and TRBJ1-4; a weak D match, TRBD1 (5 bases). V lost 4 bases to trimming and J lost 7 bases, with 10 bases between them. Germline values: CDR1 SQVTM, CDR2 ANQGSEA. The CDR3 runs 12 residues.

This chain connects TRBV9 to TRBJ1-4, with D perhaps matching TRBD1 (6 bases). This CDR3 is 15 amino acids long. Trimming stripped 3 bases from V and 6 bases from J, with 15 bases between. The germline V gene has CDR1 SGDLS and CDR2 YYNGEE. CDR3 protein: CASSADRSSDEKLFF. The DNA for the CDR3 is TGTGCCAGCAGCGCCGACAGGTCCTCCGATGAAAAACTGTTTTTT.

The CDR3 region has the DNA TGTGCCAGCAGTTACTCTCTAGCGGGGGGGGTAGAGACCCAGTACTTC. This gives the protein CASSYSLAGGVETQYF. The V gene is TRBV6-5, the J gene TRBJ2-5, with 12 bases identical to TRBD2. Germline trimming cut 0 bases from V and 4 bases from J; bases unmatched to any gene: 3. CDR3 size: 16 residues. The germline V gene encodes CDR1 MNHEY and CDR2 SVGAGI.

V is TRBV10-3 and J is TRBJ2-7, with a tentative D call TRBD2 (5 bases). The CDR3 runs to 12 residues. Germline CDR1 reads ENHRY; CDR2 reads SYGVKD. V lost 10 bases and J lost 5, with 15 bases in between. The CDR3 sequence: CATRGAEDEQYF. The CDR3 coding sequence is TGTGCCACCCGGGGAGCCGAGGACGAGCAGTACTTC.

The J gene is TRBJ1-4, the V gene TRBV11-2; tentative D call: TRBD1 (5 bases). The CDR3 is 15 amino acids. Germline V CDR1 and CDR2: SGHAT, FQNNGV. V dropped 2 bases and J dropped 4 bases, with 11 bases sitting between them. The CDR3 region is CASSLLGQGNEKLFF. The CDR3 DNA sequence: TGTGCCAGCAGCTTACTTGGGCAGGGTAATGAAAAACTGTTTTTT.

The CDR3 region has the DNA TGTGCCAGCAGCTTAGGTGGACAGGGGTCCCAAGCTTTCTTT. It translates to CASSLGGQGSQAFF. The chain carries TRBV7-2 and TRBJ1-1; 9 bases map to TRBD1. Germline assignment: CDR1 SGHTA and CDR2 FQGNSA. This CDR3 contains 14 residues. Trimming took 1 base from V and 9 from J; bases not matched to a gene: 6.

This clone was observed a few times. This chain links TRBV2 with TRBJ1-6; D unclear. CDR1 and CDR2 from the germline V gene are SNHLY and FYNNEI. Trimming shortened V by 10 bases and J by 7 bases, and 14 bases separated the two germline ends. The CDR3 length is 13 residues. In nucleotides, the CDR3 is TGTGCCAACCTGGCGCAGGAAAATTCACCCCTCCACTTT. Amino acids: CANLAQENSPLHF.

J is TRBJ2-3 and V is TRBV10-1; D may be TRBD2 (5 bases). The germline V gene encodes CDR1 WNHNN and CDR2 SYGVQD (reference sequence). V dropped 9 bases and J dropped 0 bases, with 13 bases sitting between them. This CDR3 has 14 residues. CDR3 in DNA: TGCGCCAGTTCGGACTTCCCTAGCACAGATACGCAGTATTTT. This gives the protein CASSDFPSTDTQYF.

The J gene is TRBJ2-5, the V gene TRBV9; TRBD1 is a possible D gene (5 bases). CDR1 and CDR2 from the germline V gene are SGDLS and YYNGEE. This CDR3 has 15 amino acids. Trimming cost V 3 bases and J 0 bases, with 12 bases left between them. The CDR3 DNA is TGTGCCAGCAGCGGACGACAGATCGACCAAGAGACCCAGTACTTC. Amino acids: CASSGRQIDQETQYF.

This clone was recorded only once. The V call is TRBV2, the J call TRBJ2-1; 7 nucleotides line up with TRBD1. V was pared by 4 bases and J by 0 bases, with 6 bases of the junction left unmatched. The CDR3 is 16 residues long. Germline V gives CDR1 SNHLY, CDR2 FYNNEI. Written as DNA, the CDR3 is TGTGCCAGCAGTGCCAGGGGGACGAGCTCCTACAATGAGCAGTTCTTC. Translated, it gives CASSARGTSSYNEQFF.

The chain couples TRBV7-9 to TRBJ1-1; D gene uncertain. Trimming took off 8 bases at V and 3 bases at J, with 10 bases between the two ends. Germline V gene sequence: CDR1 SEHNR, CDR2 FQNEAQ (reference sequence). CDR3 size: 12 residues. The CDR3 protein is CASLSVYTEAFF. For the CDR3, the DNA is TGTGCCAGCCTCAGCGTATACACTGAAGCTTTCTTT. Complete variable domain (other parts from reference TRBV7-9 and TRBJ1-1): DTGVSQNPRHKITKRGQNVTFRCDPISEHNRLYWYRQTLGQGPEFLTYFQNEAQLEKSRLLSDRFSAERPKGSFSTLEIQRTEQGDSAMYLCASLSVYTEAFFGQGTRLTVV.

The chain carries TRBV27 and TRBJ1-5; 10 nucleotides align to TRBD1. Germline V CDR1 and CDR2: MNHEY, SMNVEV (reference sequence). V shed 2 bases, J shed 7 bases, and the junction held 14 bases outside the gene matches. The CDR3 extends over 18 amino acids. The CDR3 DNA reads TGTGCCAGCAGTTTAGGACGTTTAGGGACAGGGGATCGGCAGCCCCAGCATTTT. Its translation: CASSLGRLGTGDRQPQHF.